The next 16 T cell receptor beta chains were all read from a single sample in a study of TIL therapy for anti-PD-1-resistant metastatic lung cancer. The immunoSEQ assay was v3. Sequenced by immunoSEQ multiplex PCR; TCRdb stores in-frame clones only, minus some. The sample shows thousands of clones, approximately 80% of them seen only once. Stated time point: pre-treatment sample, taken before nivolumab and TIL therapy. Pleural nodules or supraclavicular lymph nodes made up most of the excised metastases sampled. This specimen consisted of tumor tissue, obtained at baseline. The source is a person between 25 and 80 years old with non-small cell lung cancer.

V and J are TRBV5-1 and TRBJ2-2; the D gene is possibly TRBD1 (7 bases). With 0 bases removed from V and 6 bases from J, the gap between germline ends came to 18 bases. Germline CDR1 reads SGHRS; CDR2 reads YFSETQ. CDR3 size: 17 residues. This CDR3 is CASSLVMRQGGAGELFF. In DNA, the CDR3 is TGCGCCAGCAGCTTGGTGATGAGACAGGGAGGCGCCGGGGAGCTGTTTTTT.

The J gene is TRBJ2-3, the V gene TRBV2; the D is unclear. The V gene lost 7 bases and the J gene lost 2 bases, with 7 bases spanning the gap. The CDR3 covers 12 residues. Germline loops: CDR1 SNHLY, CDR2 FYNNEI. The CDR3 coding sequence is TGTGCCAGCAATACCTACACAGATACGCAGTATTTT. Translated, it gives CASNTYTDTQYF.

The rearrangement uses TRBV9 and TRBJ1-4; D possibly corresponds to TRBD1 (5 bases). Germline CDR1 SGDLS, CDR2 YYNGEE. V lost 2 bases, J lost 5 bases, and 10 bases lay in between. The CDR3 runs to 14 residues. The CDR3 here is CASSVPGNNEKLFF. In DNA form, the CDR3 reads TGTGCCAGCAGCGTTCCAGGGAACAATGAAAAACTGTTTTTT.

V is TRBV4-3 and J is TRBJ2-1; TRBD1 might be the D (6 bases). The CDR3 is 13 residues long. Germline CDR1 LGHNA, CDR2 YSLEER. V was shortened by 0 bases and J by 9 bases, with 9 bases between the two germline ends. The CDR3 DNA follows: TGCGCCAGCAGCCAAGAAGGGGGAATTGAGCAGTTCTTC. Amino acids: CASSQEGGIEQFF.

The rearrangement uses TRBV30 and TRBJ1-1; 8 bases line up with TRBD1. After removal of 4 bases from V and 7 bases from J, the junction contained 11 bases not matched to a gene. Looked up from germline, CDR1 is GTSNPN and CDR2 is SVGIG (reference sequence). The CDR3 loop spans 14 amino acids. CDR3: CAWTGGRGQGEAFF. CDR3 in DNA: TGTGCCTGGACCGGCGGTCGTGGACAGGGTGAAGCTTTCTTT.

For this clone: Different DNA sequences within this sample yield the same CDR3. For the CDR3, the DNA is TGCAGTGCTACATTAGCGGATGAGCAGTTCTTC. It specifies CSATLADEQFF. The rearrangement uses TRBV20-1 and TRBJ2-1; tentative D call: TRBD2 (6 bases). V was shortened by 4 bases and J by 8 bases, with 9 bases between the two germline ends. The CDR3 is 11 amino acids. The germline CDR1 and CDR2 sequences are DFQATT and SNEGSKA (reference sequence).

This chain connects TRBV27 to TRBJ1-4; no clear D. In germline, CDR1 is MNHEY, CDR2 SMNVEV (reference sequence). The V end lost 3 bases, the J end lost 5 bases, and 16 bases lay between the germline ends. The CDR3 spans 16 residues. Written as DNA, the CDR3 is TGTGCCAGCAGTTTCCTTGAATCAGCTAGAAATGAAAAACTGTTTTTT. Translated: CASSFLESARNEKLFF.

The genes are TRBV7-2 and TRBJ2-1, with D perhaps matching TRBD1 (6 bases). From germline, CDR1 is SGHTA and CDR2 FQGNSA. V was clipped by 3 bases and J by 6 bases, with 9 bases between them. The CDR3 sequence is 13 residues long. In nucleotides, the CDR3 is TGTGCCAGCAGCTTGACCAGGGGCAATGAGCAGTTCTTC. It yields the protein CASSLTRGNEQFF.

The chain has TRBV4-3 and TRBJ2-7, with a weak D call TRBD2 (6 bases). CDR1 is LGHNA, CDR2 YSLEER, per germline. V lost 1 base, J lost 3 bases, and 10 bases lay in between. The CDR3 totals 14 residues. The CDR3 sequence is CASSQGGGGYEQYF. The CDR3 DNA is TGCGCCAGCAGCCAAGGGGGAGGAGGCTACGAGCAGTACTTC.

The gene calls are TRBV6-5 and TRBJ2-1, with no clear D. V was cut by 7 bases and J by 10 bases, with 17 bases left in between. CDR1 and CDR2 from the germline V gene are MNHEY and SVGAGI. This CDR3 contains 13 residues. The CDR3, as DNA: TGTGCCAGCATCGCGGTGGTAAAGAGAGAGCAGTTCTTC. This sequence encodes CASIAVVKREQFF.

The gene calls are TRBV7-6 and TRBJ2-7; D is unresolved. Germline V gene lookup returns CDR1 SGHVS and CDR2 FNYEAQ. V lost 1 base and J 6 bases, leaving 13 bases between the germline ends. CDR3 length equals 14 residues. Written as DNA, the CDR3 is TGTGCCAGCAGCTTAGGGGAACACCGAGGCGAGCAGTACTTC. Translated: CASSLGEHRGEQYF.

In this sample, this clone turned up once. The gene calls are TRBV6-5 and TRBJ1-1; D perhaps matches TRBD1 (6 bases). Looked up from germline, CDR1 is MNHEY and CDR2 is SVGAGI. The CDR3 spans 16 residues. The germline V and J ends were trimmed by 0 bases and 5 bases, with 16 bases remaining between them. The chain's CDR3 is CASSYSSVGGRTEAFF. The CDR3 nucleotides are TGTGCCAGCAGTTACTCGTCCGTGGGGGGCCGAACTGAAGCTTTCTTT.

This chain connects TRBV5-6 to TRBJ2-5; D possibly corresponds to TRBD1 (5 bases). This CDR3 region has 15 residues. Germline V gene data show CDR1 as SGHDT and CDR2 as YYEEEE. V shed 1 base and J shed 4 bases, with 14 bases lying between them. The CDR3 region is CASSLLGSQGETQYF. The CDR3 DNA follows: TGTGCCAGCAGCTTGCTTGGCAGTCAGGGAGAGACCCAGTACTTC.

J is TRBJ2-7 and V is TRBV27; TRBD2 aligns across 12 bases. The CDR3 loop spans 15 amino acids. CDR1 is MNHEY and CDR2 is SMNVEV in the germline V gene (reference sequence). V was pared by 5 bases and J by 4 bases, with 6 bases of the junction left unmatched. The CDR3 coding sequence is TGTGCCAGCAGTCCGTCTAGCGGGAGGGAATACGAGCAGTACTTC. Encoded protein: CASSPSSGREYEQYF.

This clone has only one observation. The genes are TRBV19 and TRBJ2-2, with D hard to call. The germline gives CDR1 LNHDA, CDR2 SQIVND (reference sequence). The CDR3 has 13 residues. V was trimmed by 7 bases and J by 0 bases, leaving 6 bases between them. In DNA, the CDR3 is TGTGCCAGTACGGTCTCGAACACCGGGGAGCTGTTTTTT. Encoded protein: CASTVSNTGELFF.

The chain combines TRBV9 with TRBJ1-3; 8 nucleotides align to TRBD1. The CDR3 loop spans 16 amino acids. Trimming cost V 0 bases and J 3 bases; bases outside gene matches: 5. Per the germline V gene, CDR1 is SGDLS and CDR2 is YYNGEE. The CDR3 coding sequence is TGTGCCAGCAGCGTAGAGGGACAGGCTTTTGGAAACACCATATATTTT. This sequence encodes CASSVEGQAFGNTIYF.